The 10 T cell receptor beta chains below all came from one sample that was sequenced in a study of blood T cell repertoires in COVID-19. The method was immunoSEQ multiplex PCR; TCRdb's version includes in-frame clones alone and lacks a portion of them. The sample consists of approximately 150,000 clones, 81% of them appearing once. Sequencing was done on a sample of peripheral blood. The receptors derive from a human donor in a cohort sampled during active COVID-19.

The V and J genes are TRBV6-5 and TRBJ1-5; 9 bases are shared with TRBD1. The junction had 5 bases not matched to a gene; V was cut back by 7 bases and J by 1 base. From germline, CDR1 is MNHEY and CDR2 SVGAGI. This CDR3 has 15 amino acids. The CDR3 bases are TGTGCCAGCAAATTGGGACAGGGAAGCAATCAGCCCCAGCATTTT. This codes for CASKLGQGSNQPQHF.

The chain links TRBV5-6 to TRBJ1-2, with D tentatively TRBD1 (5 bases). The CDR3 is 14 residues long. Trimming removed 5 bases at V and 5 bases at J, with 16 bases between. Germline values: CDR1 SGHDT, CDR2 YYEEEE. CDR3 residues: CASRWRPGRYGYTF. CDR3 in DNA: TGTGCCAGCAGGTGGCGGCCAGGGAGGTATGGCTACACCTTC.

This clone appeared a few times. The V and J genes are TRBV5-6 and TRBJ2-2; 8 nucleotides agree with TRBD2. The V and J ends lost 4 bases and 3 bases, in that order; junction bases with no gene match: 8. Germline V gives CDR1 SGHDT, CDR2 YYEEEE. The CDR3 has 16 residues. The CDR3 is CASSRSGSLYTGELFF. The DNA for the CDR3 is TGTGCCAGCAGCCGAAGCGGGAGCCTTTACACCGGGGAGCTGTTTTTT.

This chain connects TRBV5-1 to TRBJ2-1, with 8 bases lining up with TRBD2. V gave up 4 bases and J gave up 3 bases; unmatched junction bases: 6. Germline assignment: CDR1 SGHRS and CDR2 YFSETQ. The CDR3 is 15 amino acids. The CDR3 loop reads CASSPGTRSYNEQFF. The CDR3 DNA follows: TGCGCCAGCAGCCCCGGGACTAGGAGCTACAATGAGCAGTTCTTC.

The chain is built from TRBV6-5 and TRBJ1-3, with D possibly being TRBD1 (6 bases). V gave up 5 bases and J gave up 0 bases, with 11 bases separating them. The CDR3 is 15 amino acids. Per the germline V gene, CDR1 is MNHEY and CDR2 is SVGAGI. CDR3 sequence reads: CASSPDRFSGNTIYF. The CDR3 DNA reads TGTGCCAGCAGTCCTGACAGGTTCTCTGGAAACACCATATATTTT.

The chain employs TRBV3-1 (or the pseudogene TRBV3-2) and TRBJ2-5, with 7 bases fitting TRBD2. J was trimmed by 4 bases and V by 4 bases; bases with no gene match: 6. Germline V gene data show CDR1 as LGHDT and CDR2 as YNNKEL (reference sequence). This CDR3 region has 14 residues. DNA for the CDR3: TGTGCCAGCAGCCTCGGCCGCGGGGGAGAGACCCAGTACTTC. This sequence encodes CASSLGRGGETQYF.

This clone was detected a few times. The rearrangement uses TRBV2 and TRBJ1-6; 8 bases align to TRBD1. V lost 2 bases and J lost 0; bases outside the gene matches: 3. Germline lookup yields CDR1 SNHLY and CDR2 FYNNEI. CDR3 length: 17 residues. The CDR3 loop reads CASSEPTGDSYNSPLHF. The CDR3 region has the DNA TGTGCCAGCAGTGAACCGACAGGGGACTCCTATAATTCACCCCTCCACTTT.

The chain links TRBV5-1 to TRBJ2-5; D is possibly TRBD2 (5 bases). The germline CDR1 and CDR2 sequences are SGHRS and YFSETQ. This CDR3 has 14 residues. V was pared by 4 bases and J by 4 bases, with 14 bases between. The CDR3: CASSPSEGGETQYF. The CDR3 nucleotides read TGCGCCAGCAGCCCCTCCGAGGGCGGAGAGACCCAGTACTTC.

This rearrangement joins TRBV18 to TRBJ1-4; D unresolved. The CDR3 is 16 residues long. Germline CDR1 KGHSH, CDR2 LQKENI. The V end was cut by 5 bases, the J end by 0 bases, with 13 bases between. The CDR3 DNA reads as TGTGCCAGCTCATCGTCAGGAATTGCAACTAATGAAAAACTGTTTTTT. Its protein is CASSSSGIATNEKLFF.

This chain links TRBV3-1 (or the pseudogene TRBV3-2) with TRBJ2-1; the match to TRBD2 covers 14 bases. CDR1 LGHDT and CDR2 YNNKEL come from the germline V gene (reference sequence). The V segment lost 6 bases and the J segment 9 bases; nucleotides outside the gene matches: 10. This CDR3 contains 16 residues. The DNA for the CDR3 is TGTGCCAGCAGGCTCGCCGGGACTAGCGGGAGTAGTGAGCAGTTCTTC. Translation: CASRLAGTSGSSEQFF.